Below are 8 T cell receptor beta chains sequenced from a single sample in a study of T cells in Graves' hyperthyroidism and ophthalmopathy (dated by TCRdb to about 2019). Receptor amplification or capture employed multiplex PCR. Sequencing relied on an Illumina HiSeq 2000. TCR beta CDR3 regions were amplified from RNA transcripts. A first-round RT-PCR of the TCR CDR3 used the HTBI primer set with the Qiagen OneStep RT-PCR kit. Through fastp at Q25 and MiXCR, TCRdb rebuilt clones from the public reads, retaining in-frame beta chains. A single entry per CDR3 protein holds the most common genes and DNA from its merged rows. Present in this sample are a few hundred thousand distinct CDR3 sequences, about 18% of which were seen just once. 40% of the sample rests with the top ten. The sample taken for sequencing was blood. These receptor sequences come from a young man with Graves' ophthalmopathy.

This clonotype occurred a few times. The chain employs TRBV4-1 and TRBJ2-5, with 16 bases fitting TRBD2. The CDR3 contains 20 residues. V shed 1 base, J shed 5 bases, and the junction held 13 bases outside the gene matches. Germline lookup yields CDR1 MGHRA and CDR2 YSYEKL. The CDR3 loop is CASSQGGTSGGARLSETQYF. The DNA of the CDR3 is TGCGCCAGCAGCCAAGGAGGGACTAGCGGGGGGGCCCGTCTCTCCGAGACCCAGTACTTC.

This clonotype was detected many times. The chain is built from TRBV24-1 and TRBJ2-3, with a tentative D call TRBD1 (6 bases). The germline gives CDR1 KGHDR, CDR2 SFDVKD. This CDR3 is 16 amino acids long. V dropped 0 bases and J dropped 5 bases, with 14 bases sitting between them. CDR3 residues: CATSDLYRDNGDTQYF. CDR3 in DNA: TGTGCCACCAGTGATTTGTACAGGGATAATGGAGATACGCAGTATTTT.

There are a few counts of this clonotype. The chain has TRBV6-4 and TRBJ2-1, with 9 bases fitting TRBD2. Trimming at V came to 6 bases and at J to 6 bases, leaving 9 bases not matched to a gene. The CDR3 loop spans 15 amino acids. Germline CDR1 and CDR2: MRHNA and SNTAGT. The CDR3 reads CASRPVSGGINEQFF. In DNA form, the CDR3 reads TGTGCCAGCAGACCCGTGAGCGGGGGGATCAATGAGCAGTTCTTC.

This clonotype was found a few times. The gene calls are TRBV18 and TRBJ2-5; 7 nucleotides line up with TRBD1. V shed 0 bases, J shed 1 base, and the junction held 5 bases outside the gene matches. The CDR3 consists of 16 residues. Germline V lookup: CDR1 KGHSH, CDR2 LQKENI. The CDR3 loop is CASSPPSTGAQETQYF. CDR3 in DNA: TGTGCCAGCTCACCACCGTCAACAGGGGCCCAAGAGACCCAGTACTTC.

This clonotype was observed many times. This rearrangement joins TRBV2 to TRBJ2-1; 9 bases are a match to TRBD2. Germline CDR1 is SNHLY and CDR2 is FYNNEI. The CDR3 is 15 residues long. The ends lost 6 bases at V and 8 bases at J; junction bases unmatched: 11. CDR3 in DNA: TGTGCCAGCAGGAAAGGGCGGGGGGGCCCCGATGAGCAGTTCTTC. This sequence encodes CASRKGRGGPDEQFF.

J is TRBJ1-2 and V is TRBV18; no clear D. CDR1 is KGHSH and CDR2 is LQKENI in the germline V gene. V lost 1 base and J lost 8, with 14 bases in between. The CDR3 totals 14 residues. DNA of the CDR3: TGTGCCAGCTCACCACTTGGCGGGAAATGGGGCTACACCTTC. This translates into CASSPLGGKWGYTF. Drawing the rest from reference TRBV18 and TRBJ1-2, the complete variable domain is NAGVMQNPRHLVRRRGQEARLRCSPMKGHSHVYWYRQLPEEGLKFMVYLQKENIIDESGMPKERFSAEFPKEGPSILRIQQVVRGDSAAYFCASSPLGGKWGYTFGSGTRLTVV.

The V call is TRBV12-3 or TRBV12-4, the J call TRBJ1-6; D call uncertain. The CDR3 sequence is 14 residues long. V was trimmed by 3 bases and J by 3 bases, leaving 6 bases between them. The CDR3 nucleotides are TGTGCCAGCAGTTTTAGGATCTATAATTCACCCCTCCACTTT. It yields the protein CASSFRIYNSPLHF.

The chain joins TRBV20-1 to TRBJ2-6; D may be TRBD1 or TRBD2 (6 bases each). CDR3 length equals 14 residues. Germline loops: CDR1 DFQATT, CDR2 SNEGSKA (reference sequence). Trimming cost V 6 bases and J 2 bases, with 11 bases left between them. The DNA for the CDR3 is TGCAGTGCCAAGAGGGGGGCTGGGGCCAACGTCCTGACTTTC. Translated, it gives CSAKRGAGANVLTF.